This TCR beta chain was identified in a study of early T cells in non-severe SARS-CoV-2 infection. The CDR3 loop spans 14 amino acids. Germline V gives CDR1 MNHEY, CDR2 SVGEGT. Germline trimming cut 5 bases from V and 7 bases from J; bases unmatched to any gene: 8. This clonotype was seen repeatedly, ten times or more. TCRdb processed the 5' RACE reads anew with MiXCR; each CDR3 protein has one entry. The sample holds some 46,000 distinct CDR3 sequences, approximately 6.1% seen once. The sample consisted of whole blood, taken at baseline. This sequence was found in an adult who was a healthcare worker with PCR-confirmed SARS-CoV-2 infection or an uninfected control (not recorded which). The chain is built from TRBV6-2 or TRBV6-3 and TRBJ1-5, with TRBD1 matching over 7 bases. Here the CDR3 reads CASSGQAARQPQHF. In nucleotides, the CDR3 is TGTGCCAGCAGTGGACAGGCCGCACGGCAGCCCCAGCATTTT.